The 28 T cell receptor beta chains in this list originate from one sample, sequenced in a study of long-term antiretroviral therapy in people with HIV. Sequencing relied on immunoSEQ assay v3.0, run at survey level. Sequencing was performed with immunoSEQ multiplex PCR; in TCRdb, only in-frame clones are kept and a portion is missing. The sample carries 45,000 to 50,000 clones, 84% recorded once. The material sequenced was unsorted PBMCs, taken 0.8 years after starting antiretroviral therapy. The receptors derive from a woman under 30 with HIV.

The CDR3 protein is CASSVIGSDGYTF. CDR3 coding DNA: TGTGCCAGCAGCGTTATCGGGAGTGATGGCTACACCTTC. The chain combines TRBV9 with TRBJ1-2; no firm D call. V was shortened by 2 bases and J by 6 bases, with 11 bases between the two germline ends. The CDR3 covers 13 residues. Looked up from germline, CDR1 is SGDLS and CDR2 is YYNGEE.

This clone turned up a few times. The chain combines TRBV11-2 with TRBJ2-5; D may be TRBD1 (7 bases). The CDR3 has 16 residues. Trimming pared 4 bases from V and 4 bases from J, leaving 19 bases between. CDR1 and CDR2 (germline): SGHAT, FQNNGV. The CDR3 sequence is CASSSLGQEGPETQYF. The CDR3 DNA is TGTGCCAGCAGCTCACTTGGACAGGAGGGTCCAGAGACCCAGTACTTC.

This chain joins TRBV15 and TRBJ2-7, with TRBD1 matching over 9 bases. Germline CDR1 reads LNHNV; CDR2 reads YYDKDF (reference sequence). This CDR3 spans 17 amino acids. J gave up 5 bases and V 0 bases, and 11 bases lay outside the gene matches. CDR3 protein: CATSRDIPGQGRHEQYF. The CDR3 DNA reads TGTGCCACCAGCAGAGATATACCGGGACAGGGACGTCACGAGCAGTACTTC.

This chain uses TRBV19 with TRBJ2-5; a possible D gene is TRBD2 (5 bases). V lost 3 bases, J lost 4 bases, and 12 bases lay in between. The CDR3 covers 14 residues. Germline V lookup: CDR1 LNHDA, CDR2 SQIVND (reference sequence). CDR3 DNA sequence: TGTGCCAGTAGTATTAGGCTAGCCGGAGAGACCCAGTACTTC. It codes for CASSIRLAGETQYF.

The rearrangement uses TRBV7-2 and TRBJ1-5; 8 bases are a match to TRBD1. Germline V gene data show CDR1 as SGHTA and CDR2 as FQGNSA. V shed 1 base and J 7 bases; nucleotides not matched to a gene: 3. The CDR3 is 14 amino acids. The CDR3 loop is CASSLVSGGQPQHF. In DNA, the CDR3 is TGTGCCAGCAGCTTAGTGTCAGGGGGCCAGCCCCAGCATTTT.

The chain has TRBV5-1 and TRBJ2-5; 10 nucleotides line up with TRBD1. Trimming cost V 3 bases and J 2 bases; bases outside gene matches: 10. This CDR3 has 17 amino acids. CDR1 is SGHRS, CDR2 YFSETQ, per germline. CDR3 DNA sequence: TGCGCCAGCAGCTGGCCCCGGGACAGGGGTCTGCAAGAGACCCAGTACTTC. Amino acid sequence: CASSWPRDRGLQETQYF.

As concerns this clone: One junction end does not reproduce the germline sequence, and a read error may be involved. The chain recombines TRBV7-7 with TRBJ2-5; 7 positions match TRBD1. Germline lookup yields CDR1 SSHAT and CDR2 FNYEAQ (reference sequence). The CDR3 is 14 residues long. CDR3 loop: CASSSGTAIETQYF. CDR3 sequence (DNA): TGTGCTAGCAGCTCCGGGACAGCGATCGAGACCCAGTACTTC.

The chain combines TRBV4-3 with TRBJ2-2; possible D gene TRBD2, 6 bases. CDR3 length equals 17 residues. V was pared by 0 bases and J by 5 bases, with 16 bases between. Per the germline V gene, CDR1 is LGHNA and CDR2 is YSLEER. The CDR3 nucleotides are TGCGCCAGCAGCCAAGATTGGAGGGAGGACTCAACCGGGGAGCTGTTTTTT. Its translation: CASSQDWREDSTGELFF.

The rearrangement links TRBV6-5 to TRBJ2-7; TRBD2 is a possible D gene (6 bases). Germline CDR1 and CDR2: MNHEY and SVGAGI. Deletions cut 4 bases from V and 5 bases from J, with 12 bases between. The CDR3 totals 13 residues. The CDR3: CASSSRGYDEQYF. In DNA form, the CDR3 reads TGTGCCAGCAGTTCCCGGGGGTACGACGAGCAGTACTTC.

The chain is built from TRBV7-2 and TRBJ1-1; D remains unclear. The CDR3 length is 11 residues. V gave up 0 bases and J gave up 10 bases, with 6 bases separating them. CDR1 SGHTA and CDR2 FQGNSA come from the germline V gene. The CDR3 DNA reads TGTGCCAGCAGCTTAGCCCCGACAGCTTTCTTT. This translates into CASSLAPTAFF.

J is TRBJ2-3 and V is TRBV28; possibly TRBD1 for D (6 bases). CDR3 size: 13 residues. Germline CDR1 MDHEN, CDR2 SYDVKM. V was pared by 10 bases and J by 4 bases, with 15 bases between. CDR3 loop: CATYRASPDTQYF. As DNA, the CDR3 is TGTGCCACGTACAGGGCGAGCCCAGATACGCAGTATTTT.

V and J are TRBV4-2 and TRBJ2-1, with D possibly matching TRBD2 (5 bases). This CDR3 is built from 15 residues. V was clipped by 0 bases and J by 10 bases, with 16 bases between them. CDR1 and CDR2 (germline): LGHNA, YNFKEQ. The chain's CDR3 is CASSQDRRQNLEQFF. CDR3 bases: TGTGCCAGCAGCCAAGATAGGAGGCAGAACCTAGAGCAGTTCTTC.

This rearrangement joins TRBV7-8 to TRBJ2-3; D remains unclear. CDR1 and CDR2 (germline): SGHVS, FQNEAQ. This CDR3 has 15 amino acids. Trimming cost V 4 bases and J 2 bases, with 13 bases left between them. DNA of the CDR3: TGTGCCAGCAGCTCAATAGGCGCCAACACAGATACGCAGTATTTT. Amino acids: CASSSIGANTDTQYF.

CDR3 sequence (DNA): TGCGCCAGCAGTACTTGGGGGGGGGCCACCTACGAGCAGTACTTC. Amino acid sequence: CASSTWGGATYEQYF. The gene calls are TRBV5-1 and TRBJ2-7; perhaps TRBD2 as D (7 bases). V lost 5 bases and J lost 2, with 17 bases in between. This CDR3 comprises 15 residues. Germline CDR1 and CDR2: SGHRS and YFSETQ.

The rearrangement links TRBV27 to TRBJ2-1, with D tentatively TRBD1 (5 bases). The germline gives CDR1 MNHEY, CDR2 SMNVEV (reference sequence). The CDR3 runs to 12 residues. V dropped 5 bases and J dropped 9 bases, with 11 bases sitting between them. This chain's CDR3 is CASSLRVSEQFF. Here the CDR3 DNA reads TGTGCCAGCAGTCTCAGGGTTAGTGAGCAGTTCTTC.

The V and J genes are TRBV7-2 and TRBJ2-7; a weak D match, TRBD2 (5 bases). This CDR3 spans 16 amino acids. Trimming shortened V by 5 bases and J by 7 bases, and 24 bases separated the two germline ends. Germline V gene data show CDR1 as SGHTA and CDR2 as FQGNSA. The chain's CDR3 is CASSLVARVPTKEQYF. CDR3 DNA sequence: TGTGCCAGCAGCCTCGTGGCGCGGGTACCTACGAAGGAGCAGTACTTC.

This chain links TRBV7-9 with TRBJ2-7, with TRBD2 identical over 8 bases. The germline V gene has CDR1 SEHNR and CDR2 FQNEAQ (reference sequence). J was trimmed by 0 bases and V by 5 bases; bases with no gene match: 18. There are 19 residues in the CDR3. The CDR3 reads CASSPRATGGTSYSYEQYF. CDR3 coding DNA: TGTGCCAGCAGCCCTCGAGCCACCGGCGGGACTAGTTACTCCTACGAGCAGTACTTC.

This clone was picked up a small number of times. This chain joins TRBV27 and TRBJ2-7; no firm D call. The CDR3 consists of 13 residues. The germline V gene encodes CDR1 MNHEY and CDR2 SMNVEV (reference sequence). Trimming removed 4 bases at V and 2 bases at J, with 9 bases between. CDR3 in amino acids: CASSSRPTYEQYF. CDR3 bases: TGTGCCAGCAGTTCAAGACCGACCTACGAGCAGTACTTC.

The chain has TRBV5-1 and TRBJ1-4; TRBD1 matches 8 bases. The CDR3 spans 15 residues. The germline gives CDR1 SGHRS, CDR2 YFSETQ. V lost 4 bases to trimming and J lost 5 bases; unmatched junction nucleotides: 7. The CDR3 sequence: CASSIRQGMNEKLFF. DNA of the CDR3: TGCGCCAGCAGCATAAGACAGGGGATGAATGAAAAACTGTTTTTT. Filled out from reference TRBV5-1 and TRBJ1-4, the complete variable domain reads KAGVTQTPRYLIKTRGQQVTLSCSPISGHRSVSWYQQTPGQGLQFLFEYFSETQRNKGNFPGRFSGRQFSNSRSEMNVSTLELGDSALYLCASSIRQGMNEKLFFGSGTQLSVL.

V and J are TRBV6-5 and TRBJ1-4, with D perhaps TRBD1 (5 bases). V lost 6 bases and J 8 bases, leaving 19 bases between the germline ends. This CDR3 comprises 15 residues. The germline V gene has CDR1 MNHEY and CDR2 SVGAGI. CDR3 DNA: TGTGCCAGCAGACTCTCCGGGGCATCGGGGGAAAAACTGTTTTTT. Translated, it gives CASRLSGASGEKLFF.

This clone was observed a single time. The chain couples TRBV9 to TRBJ2-7; D possibly matches TRBD1 or TRBD2 (5 bases each). The CDR3 contains 14 residues. Deletions cut 4 bases from V and 3 bases from J, with 14 bases between. Germline CDR1 and CDR2: SGDLS and YYNGEE. The CDR3 DNA reads as TGTGCCAGCAGCCCCTCTGGGGGAGTCTACGAGCAGTACTTC. This codes for CASSPSGGVYEQYF.

V and J are TRBV2 and TRBJ2-1; 8 bases map to TRBD1. Germline trimming cut 11 bases from V and 6 bases from J; bases unmatched to any gene: 12. Germline values: CDR1 SNHLY, CDR2 FYNNEI. The CDR3 is made up of 14 amino acids. The CDR3 protein is CALGARTGGNEQFF. The DNA of the CDR3 is TGTGCCTTAGGGGCCCGTACAGGGGGCAATGAGCAGTTCTTC. Full variable domain (missing parts from reference TRBV2 and TRBJ2-1): EPEVTQTPSHQVTQMGQEVILRCVPISNHLYFYWYRQILGQKVEFLVSFYNNEISEKSEIFDDQFSVERPDGSNFTLKIRSTKLEDSAMYFCALGARTGGNEQFFGPGTRLTVL.

The J gene is TRBJ2-1, the V gene TRBV18; 10 bases are a match to TRBD1. Germline V gene data show CDR1 as KGHSH and CDR2 as LQKENI. The CDR3 extends over 16 amino acids. Trimming at V came to 5 bases and at J to 2 bases, leaving 6 bases not matched to a gene. CDR3 DNA sequence: TGTGCCAGCTCATCCCGGGACAGGGGCACCTACAATGAGCAGTTCTTC. Protein sequence: CASSSRDRGTYNEQFF.

The V gene is TRBV19, the J gene TRBJ1-4; D not certain. The CDR3 totals 15 residues. Trimming pared 7 bases from V and 7 bases from J, leaving 19 bases between. CDR1 is LNHDA, CDR2 SQIVND, per germline (reference sequence). The CDR3 loop is CASKTKRGRGEKLFF. CDR3 in DNA: TGTGCCAGTAAGACTAAGCGAGGGAGAGGTGAAAAACTGTTTTTT.

The chain has TRBV21-1 and TRBJ2-1; TRBD1, the D gene given by the table, was not confirmed from the DNA. TRBV21-1 is annotated as a pseudogene. The CDR3 is 14 amino acids. CDR3: CAISQGQFCNEQFF. The CDR3, as DNA: TGTGCCATATCCCAAGGACAATTTTGCAATGAGCAGTTCTTC.

This clone was seen once. The gene calls are TRBV9 and TRBJ2-5; D perhaps matches TRBD2 (5 bases). Germline V gives CDR1 SGDLS, CDR2 YYNGEE. This CDR3 is built from 13 residues. V was cut by 0 bases and J by 4 bases, with 7 bases left in between. The CDR3 DNA reads as TGTGCCAGCAGCGTAGCTAGCCCAGAGACCCAGTACTTC. Protein sequence: CASSVASPETQYF.

The gene calls are TRBV7-3 and TRBJ2-5; D might be TRBD1 (5 bases). Germline assignment: CDR1 SGHTA and CDR2 FQGTGA. The CDR3 has 13 amino acids. Trimming took 6 bases from V and 5 from J, leaving 13 bases between them. This CDR3 is CASSSGLGETQYF. The CDR3 DNA reads as TGTGCCAGCAGTTCAGGGTTAGGGGAGACCCAGTACTTC.

The chain has TRBV7-2 and TRBJ2-5, with TRBD2 matching 11 bases. Germline trimming cut 3 bases from V and 7 bases from J; bases unmatched to any gene: 19. The germline gives CDR1 SGHTA, CDR2 FQGNSA. The CDR3 has 19 amino acids. The CDR3 is CASSFGRARLGLAAATQYF. The CDR3 DNA is TGTGCCAGCAGCTTTGGCAGGGCGAGATTGGGACTAGCGGCCGCGACCCAGTACTTC. Supplemented by reference TRBV7-2 and TRBJ2-5, the full variable domain reads GAGVSQSPSNKVTEKGKDVELRCDPISGHTALYWYRQSLGQGLEFLIYFQGNSAPDKSGLPSDRFSAERTGGSVSTLTIQRTQQEDSAVYLCASSFGRARLGLAAATQYFGPGTRLLVL.